A selection of T cell receptor beta chains follows, all from one sample in a study of cytomegalovirus exposure and HLA in healthy donors. Measured with immunoSEQ multiplex PCR; TCRdb has only the in-frame clones, and not every one. The table includes 70,000 or so clones, 94% detected once. Sequencing was done on a sample of PBMCs. The receptors stem from a woman younger than 30 in good health and CMV-seronegative. Both conserved end residues are part of each CDR3. D genes are given only for firm matches. Some rows mark clone size as missing; the rest say once, few, many or name a class of expanded clone.

CDR3aa	CDR3nt	d_gene	v_gene	abundance	j_gene
CSVGTSIDEQFF	TGCAGCGTAGGGACTAGCATAGATGAGCAGTTCTTC	TRBD2	TRBV29-1	.	TRBJ2-1
CASRGDRLNYGYTF	TGTGCCAGCAGAGGGGACAGATTAAACTATGGCTACACCTTC	TRBD1	TRBV28	.	TRBJ1-2
CASSDSRGGTDTQYF	TGTGCCAGCAGTGACTCGCGGGGGGGCACAGATACGCAGTATTTT	TRBD2	TRBV6-4	.	TRBJ2-3
CASSLAGNNEQFF	TGTGCCAGCAGTCTAGCGGGCAACAATGAGCAGTTCTTC	TRBD2	TRBV9	.	TRBJ2-1
CASSPRTSGGPDTQYF	TGTGCCAGTAGTCCGAGGACTAGCGGGGGACCAGATACGCAGTATTTT	TRBD2	TRBV19	.	TRBJ2-3
CASSPRQAYGYTF	TGTGCCAGCAGCCCGAGACAGGCCTATGGCTACACCTTC	.	TRBV7-8	.	TRBJ1-2
CASSLTSSGSSYEQYF	TGTGCCAGCAGCTTAACGTCTAGCGGGAGCTCCTACGAGCAGTACTTC	TRBD2	TRBV7-9	.	TRBJ2-7
CASRMGGQSYNEQFF	TGTGCCAGCAGGATGGGGGGGCAGAGCTACAATGAGCAGTTCTTC	.	TRBV25-1	.	TRBJ2-1
CASSQDSSGANVLTF	TGTGCCAGCAGCCAAGATAGCTCTGGGGCCAACGTCCTGACTTTC	.	TRBV4-2	.	TRBJ2-6
CASSPEVAGGIDEQFF	TGTGCCAGCAGCCCGGAAGTAGCGGGGGGGATAGATGAGCAGTTCTTC	TRBD2	TRBV7-2	.	TRBJ2-1
CASSLGAGVSYEQYF	TGTGCCAGCAGCTTAGGGGCGGGGGTTTCCTACGAGCAGTACTTC	TRBD2	TRBV7-8	.	TRBJ2-7
CSVEESWTEQETQYF	TGCAGCGTTGAAGAGAGTTGGACAGAGCAAGAGACCCAGTACTTC	.	TRBV29-1	.	TRBJ2-5
CANYNRNYGYTF	TGTGCCAATTACAACCGAAACTATGGCTACACCTTC	.	TRBV6-6	.	TRBJ1-2
CASSLREDTQYF	TGTGCCAGCAGTTTACGCGAGGATACGCAGTATTTT	.	TRBV28	.	TRBJ2-3
CASSFVRDEQYF	TGTGCCAGCAGCTTCGTCAGGGACGAGCAGTACTTC	.	TRBV11-2	once	TRBJ2-7
CASSGGAGAPTDTQYF	TGTGCCAGCAGCGGGGGGGCGGGGGCTCCCACAGATACGCAGTATTTT	.	TRBV9	.	TRBJ2-3
CSAYLQETQYF	TGCAGTGCCTACCTCCAAGAGACCCAGTACTTC	.	TRBV20-1	.	TRBJ2-5
CAISEFGTSAYNEQFF	TGTGCCATCAGTGAGTTTGGGACTAGCGCCTACAATGAGCAGTTCTTC	TRBD2	TRBV10-3	.	TRBJ2-1
CASSESSVYNEQFF	TGTGCCAGCAGTGAGTCTAGCGTTTACAATGAGCAGTTCTTC	.	TRBV2	.	TRBJ2-1
CASSTTLAEKEKLFF	TGTGCCAGCAGCACCACCCTGGCGGAAAAAGAAAAACTGTTTTTT	.	TRBV13	.	TRBJ1-4
CASSAGTVNQPQHF	TGTGCCAGCAGCGCCGGGACAGTAAATCAGCCCCAGCATTTT	TRBD1	TRBV6-1	.	TRBJ1-5
CASSLPEWGRGGYTF	TGTGCCAGCAGCTTACCCGAATGGGGGCGAGGGGGCTACACCTTC	.	TRBV7-9	.	TRBJ1-2
CASRGGDTQYF	TGTGCCAGTAGAGGAGGAGATACGCAGTATTTT	.	TRBV19	.	TRBJ2-3
CASSILPGLNEQFF	TGTGCCAGCAGCATCCTTCCGGGACTCAATGAGCAGTTCTTC	.	TRBV5-6	.	TRBJ2-1
CAIRSRTGSGNTIYF	TGTGCCATCAGATCTAGGACAGGATCAGGAAACACCATATATTTT	TRBD1	TRBV10-3	.	TRBJ1-3
CAWSWEWSNYGYTF	TGTGCCTGGAGCTGGGAGTGGTCCAACTATGGCTACACCTTC	.	TRBV30	.	TRBJ1-2
CASSQETANYGYTF	TGCGCCAGCAGCCAAGAGACAGCAAACTATGGCTACACCTTC	.	TRBV4-1	.	TRBJ1-2
CASSQVPQGGETQYF	TGCGCCAGCAGTCAAGTCCCCCAGGGTGGAGAGACCCAGTACTTC	.	TRBV23-1	.	TRBJ2-5
CASTHNQETQYF	TGTGCCAGCACTCACAATCAAGAGACCCAGTACTTC	.	TRBV7-2	.	TRBJ2-5
CASSLAGQYTEAFF	TGTGCCAGCAGTTTAGCCGGACAGTACACTGAAGCTTTCTTT	.	TRBV28	.	TRBJ1-1
CASSQDGSGGTAQYF	TGTGCCAGCAGCCAAGATGGTTCCGGGGGGACCGCCCAGTACTTC	TRBD2	TRBV4-2	once	TRBJ2-5
CASSRRGGPASEKLFF	TGTGCCAGCAGTCGACGGGGAGGACCCGCTAGTGAAAAACTGTTTTTT	.	TRBV25-1	.	TRBJ1-4
CASSVAGLGTGELFF	TGTGCCAGCAGCGTAGCGGGACTAGGCACCGGGGAGCTGTTTTTT	TRBD2	TRBV9	.	TRBJ2-2
CASSLSRTGDETQYF	TGTGCCAGCAGCTTATCCCGGACAGGGGATGAGACCCAGTACTTC	TRBD1	TRBV7-2	once	TRBJ2-5
CSAQGNQPQHF	TGCAGTGCACAGGGTAATCAGCCCCAGCATTTT	.	TRBV20-1	.	TRBJ1-5
CASSSSGSGGRGYTF	TGTGCCAGCAGTTCTTCCGGGAGCGGGGGTCGTGGCTACACCTTC	.	TRBV6-5	.	TRBJ1-2
CASSLAGVRNTQYF	TGTGCCAGCAGTCTAGCGGGAGTCAGGAATACGCAGTATTTT	TRBD2	TRBV28	.	TRBJ2-3
CASSDVLAATYNEQFF	TGCGCCAGCAGTGATGTCTTAGCGGCCACCTACAATGAGCAGTTCTTC	.	TRBV10-1	.	TRBJ2-1
CAIRGGDRAEAFF	TGTGCCATCAGGGGGGGGGACAGGGCTGAAGCTTTCTTT	TRBD1	TRBV10-3	.	TRBJ1-1
CASSPSGQRGSGNTIYF	TGTGCCAGTAGTCCTTCGGGACAGCGAGGGTCTGGAAACACCATATATTTT	TRBD1	TRBV19	.	TRBJ1-3
CAWGDSLSTDTQYF	TGTGCCTGGGGGGACAGCCTGAGCACAGATACGCAGTATTTT	TRBD1	TRBV30	.	TRBJ2-3
CACRGNANYGYTF	TGTGCCTGTCGGGGGAACGCTAACTATGGCTACACCTTC	.	TRBV30	.	TRBJ1-2